The clone carrying this T cell receptor (beta chain) has at least ten counts. The data were obtained in a study of T cells in Graves' hyperthyroidism and ophthalmopathy. It was RNA transcripts that yielded the amplified TCR beta CDR3 regions. The primer set for the first-round RT-PCR of the TCR CDR3 was HTBI. Each CDR3 protein gets one entry after TCRdb re-called the multiplex PCR reads with MiXCR. The table has some 580,000 distinct CDR3 sequences, about a sixth seen once; the top ten hold around 3.3%. This TCR came from a woman aged 35 to 49 with Graves' ophthalmopathy. Source material: blood.

The CDR3 region has the DNA TGTGCCAGCAGTGTTACAAGGGGGCGTAGCGAGCAGTACTTC. Protein: CASSVTRGRSEQYF. The chain carries TRBV2 and TRBJ2-7; 7 bases map to TRBD1. CDR3 length: 14 amino acids. Germline CDR1 is SNHLY and CDR2 is FYNNEI. Trimming cost V 4 bases and J 6 bases; bases outside gene matches: 9.